Each of the 16 T cell receptor beta chains below was sequenced from the same sample in a study of cytomegalovirus exposure and HLA in healthy donors. Primers included in the PCR were 60 Vbeta and 13 Jbeta primers. Assay: immunoSEQ multiplex PCR; the TCRdb copy retains only in-frame clones and omits some. The sample gives about 150,000 clones, roughly 10% of which show up once; less than 2% is in the top ten. Sequenced: PBMCs. These receptors came from a man aged 45-60 years in good health and CMV-seronegative.

CDR3 nucleotide sequence: TGTGCCAGCAGCTTAGAAAGCGGTGGAAACACCATATATTTT. This translates into CASSLESGGNTIYF. The chain is built from TRBV11-2 and TRBJ1-3; D call uncertain. V lost 0 bases to trimming and J lost 3 bases, with 6 bases between them. This CDR3 contains 14 residues. CDR1 and CDR2 from the germline V gene are SGHAT and FQNNGV.

The chain joins TRBV5-1 to TRBJ1-2, with 7 nucleotides matching TRBD1. V gave up 3 bases and J gave up 4 bases; unmatched junction bases: 6. Germline loops: CDR1 SGHRS, CDR2 YFSETQ. There are 14 residues in the CDR3. The CDR3 bases are TGCGCCAGCAGCTCCGGACAGGCGGTCTATGGCTACACCTTC. Amino acid sequence: CASSSGQAVYGYTF. The variable domain in full, completed from reference TRBV5-1 and TRBJ1-2, reads KAGVTQTPRYLIKTRGQQVTLSCSPISGHRSVSWYQQTPGQGLQFLFEYFSETQRNKGNFPGRFSGRQFSNSRSEMNVSTLELGDSALYLCASSSGQAVYGYTFGSGTRLTVV.

This chain links TRBV7-9 with TRBJ2-7, with 9 positions matching TRBD2. Germline V gene sequence: CDR1 SEHNR, CDR2 FQNEAQ (reference sequence). The length of the CDR3 is 16 residues. The V gene end was trimmed by 5 bases and the J gene end by 3 bases; junction bases not matched to a gene: 11. This chain's CDR3 is CASSLTASGVSYEQYF. Here the CDR3 DNA reads TGTGCCAGCAGCCTTACGGCTAGCGGGGTTAGCTACGAGCAGTACTTC. Complete variable domain (other parts from reference TRBV7-9 and TRBJ2-7): DTGVSQNPRHKITKRGQNVTFRCDPISEHNRLYWYRQTLGQGPEFLTYFQNEAQLEKSRLLSDRFSAERPKGSFSTLEIQRTEQGDSAMYLCASSLTASGVSYEQYFGPGTRLTVT.

V gene TRBV25-1 combines with J gene TRBJ2-1, with no clear D. V was cut by 8 bases and J by 7 bases, with 18 bases left in between. CDR1 and CDR2 (germline): MGHDK, SYGVNS. This CDR3 contains 14 residues. As DNA, the CDR3 is TGTGCCAGCGGAGATTCGGTAGTTAGGAATGAGCAGTTCTTC. This sequence encodes CASGDSVVRNEQFF.

The J gene is TRBJ2-7, the V gene TRBV19; 7 positions agree with TRBD1. There are 14 residues in the CDR3. Trimming at V came to 5 bases and at J to 4 bases, leaving 8 bases not matched to a gene. In germline, CDR1 is LNHDA, CDR2 SQIVND (reference sequence). This CDR3 reads CASSAQIQGYEQYF. CDR3 DNA sequence: TGTGCCAGTAGTGCTCAAATACAGGGGTACGAGCAGTACTTC.

This clone has a handful of counts. The J gene is TRBJ1-2, the V gene TRBV10-2, with 9 positions matching TRBD1. CDR1 is WSHSY and CDR2 is SAAADI in the germline V gene. This CDR3 has 15 residues. Unmatched junction bases numbered 10, after V lost 5 bases and J lost 6 bases. CDR3 nucleotide sequence: TGCGCCAGCAGTTTTTTACAGGGGGCTCGGGATGGCTACACCTTC. It is translated as CASSFLQGARDGYTF.

The V gene is TRBV28, the J gene TRBJ1-2; D remains unclear. This CDR3 has 12 amino acids. Germline CDR1 reads MDHEN; CDR2 reads SYDVKM. V gave up 8 bases and J gave up 3 bases, with 10 bases separating them. The CDR3: CASVGPDYGYTF. CDR3 DNA: TGTGCCAGCGTTGGGCCAGACTATGGCTACACCTTC.

The chain's CDR3 is CSARMAEAFF. The DNA of the CDR3 is TGCAGTGCTAGGATGGCCGAAGCTTTCTTT. The chain has TRBV20-1 and TRBJ1-1; D unresolved. CDR3 length: 10 residues. Germline V gives CDR1 DFQATT, CDR2 SNEGSKA (reference sequence). V lost 3 bases to trimming and J lost 8 bases, with 7 bases between them.

The table lists this clone with a few counts. This chain joins TRBV15 and TRBJ2-3, with 10 positions matching TRBD2. The CDR3 loop spans 19 amino acids. V gave up 9 bases and J gave up 2 bases; unmatched junction bases: 20. CDR1 and CDR2 from the germline V gene are LNHNV and YYDKDF (reference sequence). The CDR3, as DNA: TGTGCCACGAAAGGGAGGCTAGCGGGAGCCCCTCGCGTCACAGATACGCAGTATTTT. Translated: CATKGRLAGAPRVTDTQYF.

The chain joins TRBV25-1 to TRBJ2-1; 9 nucleotides match TRBD2. This CDR3 has 15 residues. Germline loops: CDR1 MGHDK, CDR2 SYGVNS. The J segment lost 6 bases and the V segment lost 5 bases, leaving 8 bases of the junction unmatched. The CDR3 coding sequence is TGTGCCAGCAGTTATCGACTAGCGGAGCCCAATGAGCAGTTCTTC. Translated: CASSYRLAEPNEQFF.

This clone was counted between two and nine times. This chain connects TRBV14 to TRBJ2-3, with 7 nucleotides matching TRBD1. Trimming took 4 bases from V and 3 from J; bases not matched to a gene: 7. Per the germline V gene, CDR1 is SGHDN and CDR2 is FVKESK. The CDR3 is made up of 15 amino acids. The CDR3 coding sequence is TGTGCCAGCAGCCCCCGCAGGGGGTTGACAGATACGCAGTATTTT. This codes for CASSPRRGLTDTQYF.

A note on this clone: The same CDR3 is also encoded by other DNA sequences in this sample. The chain combines TRBV6-5 with TRBJ1-2, with D tentatively TRBD1 (5 bases). This CDR3 is built from 13 residues. V was shortened by 5 bases and J by 2 bases, with 9 bases between the two germline ends. Germline V gene data show CDR1 as MNHEY and CDR2 as SVGAGI. The CDR3 region is CASSVTVNYGYTF. CDR3 bases: TGTGCCAGCAGTGTGACAGTCAACTATGGCTACACCTTC.

This clone was detected a few times. The chain combines TRBV6-1 with TRBJ2-7, with D possibly matching TRBD1 (5 bases). V was shortened by 7 bases and J by 0 bases, with 13 bases between the two germline ends. The CDR3 has 14 amino acids. Germline CDR1 reads MNHNS; CDR2 reads SASEGT. The CDR3 region has the DNA TGTGCCAGCACCCTACGGACACCCTCCTACGAGCAGTACTTC. Translation: CASTLRTPSYEQYF.

The chain employs TRBV28 and TRBJ2-3, with 9 bases that match TRBD2. J was trimmed by 3 bases and V by 3 bases; bases with no gene match: 7. The CDR3 is 16 residues long. CDR1 and CDR2 (germline): MDHEN, SYDVKM. The CDR3 sequence is CASSLTSGRLTDTQYF. CDR3 in DNA: TGTGCCAGCAGTTTGACGAGCGGGAGGTTGACAGATACGCAGTATTTT.

This clone has only a few counts. This rearrangement joins TRBV2 to TRBJ1-5, with a tentative D call TRBD1 (6 bases). Germline CDR1 and CDR2: SNHLY and FYNNEI. With 7 bases removed from V and 2 bases from J, the gap between germline ends came to 9 bases. The CDR3 length is 13 residues. The CDR3 DNA follows: TGTGCCAGCAAACAGGGTGGCAATCAGCCCCAGCATTTT. Amino acid sequence: CASKQGGNQPQHF.

The rearrangement joins TRBV2 to TRBJ2-5, with a weak D call TRBD2 (6 bases). V lost 4 bases, J lost 1 base, and 13 bases lay in between. The CDR3 has 15 amino acids. Germline CDR1 and CDR2: SNHLY and FYNNEI. The CDR3 here is CASSGRDSIQETQYF. In DNA form, the CDR3 reads TGTGCCAGCAGTGGGCGGGACTCAATCCAAGAGACCCAGTACTTC.